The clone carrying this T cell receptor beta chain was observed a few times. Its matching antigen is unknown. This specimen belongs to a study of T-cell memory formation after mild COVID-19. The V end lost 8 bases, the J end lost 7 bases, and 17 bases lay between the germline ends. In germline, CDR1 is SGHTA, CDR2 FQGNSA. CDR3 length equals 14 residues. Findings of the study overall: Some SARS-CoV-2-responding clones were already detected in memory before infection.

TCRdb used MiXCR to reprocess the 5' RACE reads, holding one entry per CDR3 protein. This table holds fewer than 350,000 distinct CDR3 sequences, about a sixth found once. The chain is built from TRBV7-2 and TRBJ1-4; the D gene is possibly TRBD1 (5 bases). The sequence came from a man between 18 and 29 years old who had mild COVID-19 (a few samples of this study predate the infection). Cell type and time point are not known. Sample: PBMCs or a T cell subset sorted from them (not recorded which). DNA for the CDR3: TGTGCCAGCGCCCGTGGGGGTATTGGTGAAAAACTGTTTTTT. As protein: CASARGGIGEKLFF.